This paragraph reports one T cell receptor (beta chain). The ends were cut back, 11 bases at V and 5 bases at J, with 18 bases in the middle. CDR1 is ENHRY, CDR2 SYGVKD, per germline. This CDR3 region has 13 residues. The sample is drawn from a study of blood T cell repertoires in COVID-19. TCRdb's copy holds only in-frame clones and misses some; the assay was immunoSEQ multiplex PCR. The sample shows some 250,000 clones, about nine tenths of them seen only once. Sequencing used peripheral blood. V is TRBV10-3 and J is TRBJ2-5, with D possibly matching TRBD2 (6 bases). This sequence originates from a man aged 30 to 45 who had recovered from COVID-19. CDR3 loop: CAVSGTPGETQYF. The CDR3 coding sequence is TGTGCCGTCTCCGGGACTCCGGGGGAGACCCAGTACTTC.